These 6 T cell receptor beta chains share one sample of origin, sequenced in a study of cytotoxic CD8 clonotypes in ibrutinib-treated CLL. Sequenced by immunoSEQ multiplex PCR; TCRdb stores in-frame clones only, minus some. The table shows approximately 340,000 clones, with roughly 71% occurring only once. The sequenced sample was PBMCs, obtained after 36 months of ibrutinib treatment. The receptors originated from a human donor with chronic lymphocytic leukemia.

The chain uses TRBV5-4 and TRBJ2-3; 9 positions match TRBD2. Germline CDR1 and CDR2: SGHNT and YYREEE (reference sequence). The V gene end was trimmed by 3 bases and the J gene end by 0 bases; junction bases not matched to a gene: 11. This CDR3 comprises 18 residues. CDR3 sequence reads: CASSSRRLTSGSTDTQYF. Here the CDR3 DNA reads TGTGCCAGCAGCTCCCGCCGCCTGACTAGCGGTAGCACAGATACGCAGTATTTT.

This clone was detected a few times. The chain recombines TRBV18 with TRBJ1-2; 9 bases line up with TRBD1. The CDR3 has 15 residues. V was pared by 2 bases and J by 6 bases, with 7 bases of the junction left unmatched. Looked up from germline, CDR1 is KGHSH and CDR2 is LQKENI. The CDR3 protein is CASSPFKGTGHGYTF. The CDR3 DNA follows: TGTGCCAGCTCACCATTTAAGGGGACAGGGCATGGCTACACCTTC.

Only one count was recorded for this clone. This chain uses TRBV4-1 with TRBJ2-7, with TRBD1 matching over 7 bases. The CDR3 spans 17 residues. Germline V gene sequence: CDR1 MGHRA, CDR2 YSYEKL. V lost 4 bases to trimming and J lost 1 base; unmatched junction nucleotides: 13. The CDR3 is CASSLRPGTDFSYEQYF. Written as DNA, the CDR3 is TGCGCCAGCAGCCTACGGCCCGGGACAGACTTTTCCTACGAGCAGTACTTC.

In nucleotides, the CDR3 is TGTGCCAGCAACCTAGCGTGGGACAATGAGCAGTTCTTC. Translating gives CASNLAWDNEQFF. V gene TRBV5-8 combines with J gene TRBJ2-1; weak D call: TRBD2 (6 bases). This CDR3 region has 13 residues. CDR1 is SGHTS, CDR2 YDEGEE, per germline. Trimming took off 6 bases at V and 5 bases at J, with 12 bases between the two ends.

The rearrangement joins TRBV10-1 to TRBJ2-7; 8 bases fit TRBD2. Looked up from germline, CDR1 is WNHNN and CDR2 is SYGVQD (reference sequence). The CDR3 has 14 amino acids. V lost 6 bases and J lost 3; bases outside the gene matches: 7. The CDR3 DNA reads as TGCGCCAGCAGCTTAGCGGGACCGCACTACGAGCAGTACTTC. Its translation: CASSLAGPHYEQYF.

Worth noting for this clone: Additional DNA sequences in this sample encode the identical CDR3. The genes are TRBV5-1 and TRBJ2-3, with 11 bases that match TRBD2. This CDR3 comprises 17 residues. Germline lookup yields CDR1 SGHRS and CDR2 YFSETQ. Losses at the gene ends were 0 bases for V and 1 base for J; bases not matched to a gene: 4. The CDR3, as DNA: TGCGCCAGCAGCTTGGTACTAGCGGGAGTGGGCACAGATACGCAGTATTTT. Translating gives CASSLVLAGVGTDTQYF.